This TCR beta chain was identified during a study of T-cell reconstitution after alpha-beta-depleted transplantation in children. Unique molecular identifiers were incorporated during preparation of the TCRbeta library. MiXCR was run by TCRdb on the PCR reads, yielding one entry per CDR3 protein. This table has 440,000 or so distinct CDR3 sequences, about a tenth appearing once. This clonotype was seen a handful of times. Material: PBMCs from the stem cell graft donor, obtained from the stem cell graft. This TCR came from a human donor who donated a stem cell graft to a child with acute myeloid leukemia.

The CDR3 loop is CASSLLRTGMREKLFF. CDR3 DNA sequence: TGTGCCAGCAGCTTACTTCGGACAGGGATGAGGGAAAAACTGTTTTTT. This rearrangement joins TRBV7-8 to TRBJ1-4; 8 positions match TRBD1. The CDR3 is 16 residues long. Trimming at V came to 2 bases and at J to 8 bases, leaving 10 bases not matched to a gene. CDR1 is SGHVS and CDR2 is FQNEAQ in the germline V gene. Combining the CDR3 with reference TRBV7-8 and TRBJ1-4 gives the whole variable domain GAGVSQSPRYKVAKRGQDVALRCDPISGHVSLFWYQQALGQGPEFLTYFQNEAQLDKSGLPSDRFFAERPEGSVSTLKIQRTQQEDSAVYLCASSLLRTGMREKLFFGSGTQLSVL.